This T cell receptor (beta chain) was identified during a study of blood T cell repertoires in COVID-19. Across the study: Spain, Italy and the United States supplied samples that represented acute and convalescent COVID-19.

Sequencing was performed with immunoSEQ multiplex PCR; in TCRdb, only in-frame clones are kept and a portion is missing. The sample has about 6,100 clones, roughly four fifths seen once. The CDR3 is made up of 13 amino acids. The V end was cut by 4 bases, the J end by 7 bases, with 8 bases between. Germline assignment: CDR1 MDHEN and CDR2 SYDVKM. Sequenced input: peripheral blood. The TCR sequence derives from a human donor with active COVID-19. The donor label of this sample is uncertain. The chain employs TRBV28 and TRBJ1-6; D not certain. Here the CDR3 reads CASSSGRNSPLHF. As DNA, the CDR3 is TGTGCCAGCAGTTCTGGGAGAAATTCACCCCTCCACTTT.